What follows describes a single T cell receptor (beta chain). Read data end 3 residues before the CDR3 end; the end is taken from the germline J gene. J lost 4 bases, V lost 3 bases, and 16 bases had no gene match. CDR1 and CDR2 (germline): LNHDA, SQIVND (reference sequence). This CDR3 has 19 amino acids. Each participant carried one incident cervical HPV16 infection only. Only in-frame clones appear in the TCRdb table, and some are missing; sequencing was by immunoSEQ multiplex PCR. Its listing shows about 20,000 clones. This sample was taken from a study of T cells in women clearing cervical HPV infection. The wider study: Cases were women with histologically confirmed HPV16-related CIN3 or worse, including a couple of invasive cancers. Cases' blood sampling followed lesion detection by median roughly five months (90 to 200).

Sequences were obtained from blood buffy coat. The chain uses TRBV19 and TRBJ2-5; 11 bases are a match to TRBD2. The source of this sequence is a woman aged 18-70 years with a cervical HPV16 infection that either progressed to CIN3+ or cleared (not recorded which). CDR3 amino acids: CASSIQLAGGRGGLETQYF. The sequenced CDR3 bases are TGTGCCAGTAGTATTCAGCTAGCGGGGGGCCGAGGGGGTTTAGAGACC.